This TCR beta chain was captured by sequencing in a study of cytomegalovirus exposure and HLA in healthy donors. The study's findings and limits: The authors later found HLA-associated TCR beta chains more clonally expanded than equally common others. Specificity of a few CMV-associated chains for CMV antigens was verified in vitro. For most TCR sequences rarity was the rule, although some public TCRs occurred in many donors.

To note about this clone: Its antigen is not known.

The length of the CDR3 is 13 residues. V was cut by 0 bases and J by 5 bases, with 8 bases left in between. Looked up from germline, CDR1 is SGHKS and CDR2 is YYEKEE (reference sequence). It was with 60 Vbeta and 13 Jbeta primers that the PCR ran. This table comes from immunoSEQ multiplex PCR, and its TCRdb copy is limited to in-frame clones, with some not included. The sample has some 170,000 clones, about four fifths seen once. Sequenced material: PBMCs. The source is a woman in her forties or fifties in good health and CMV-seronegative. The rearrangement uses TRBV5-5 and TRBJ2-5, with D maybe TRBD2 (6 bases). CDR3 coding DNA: TGTGCCAGCAGCTTGGTGGCGGGGGAGACCCAGTACTTC. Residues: CASSLVAGETQYF. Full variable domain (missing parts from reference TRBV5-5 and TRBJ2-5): DAGVTQSPTHLIKTRGQQVTLRCSPISGHKSVSWYQQVLGQGPQFIFQYYEKEERGRGNFPDRFSARQFPNYSSELNVNALLLGDSALYLCASSLVAGETQYFGPGTRLLVL.